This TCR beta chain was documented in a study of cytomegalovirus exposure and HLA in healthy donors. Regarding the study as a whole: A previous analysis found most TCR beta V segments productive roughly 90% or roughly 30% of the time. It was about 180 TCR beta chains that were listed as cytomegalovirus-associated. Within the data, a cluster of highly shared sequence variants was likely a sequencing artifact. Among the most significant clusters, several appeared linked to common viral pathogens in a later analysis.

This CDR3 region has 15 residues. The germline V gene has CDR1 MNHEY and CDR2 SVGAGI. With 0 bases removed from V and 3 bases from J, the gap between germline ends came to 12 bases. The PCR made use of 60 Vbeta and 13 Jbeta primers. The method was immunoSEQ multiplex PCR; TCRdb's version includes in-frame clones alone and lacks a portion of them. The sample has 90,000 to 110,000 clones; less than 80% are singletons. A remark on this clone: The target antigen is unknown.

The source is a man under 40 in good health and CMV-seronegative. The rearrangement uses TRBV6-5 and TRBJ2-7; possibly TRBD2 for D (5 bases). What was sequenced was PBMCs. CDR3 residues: CASSYSSGEFYEQYF. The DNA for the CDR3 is TGTGCCAGCAGTTACTCGTCCGGGGAATTCTACGAGCAGTACTTC.